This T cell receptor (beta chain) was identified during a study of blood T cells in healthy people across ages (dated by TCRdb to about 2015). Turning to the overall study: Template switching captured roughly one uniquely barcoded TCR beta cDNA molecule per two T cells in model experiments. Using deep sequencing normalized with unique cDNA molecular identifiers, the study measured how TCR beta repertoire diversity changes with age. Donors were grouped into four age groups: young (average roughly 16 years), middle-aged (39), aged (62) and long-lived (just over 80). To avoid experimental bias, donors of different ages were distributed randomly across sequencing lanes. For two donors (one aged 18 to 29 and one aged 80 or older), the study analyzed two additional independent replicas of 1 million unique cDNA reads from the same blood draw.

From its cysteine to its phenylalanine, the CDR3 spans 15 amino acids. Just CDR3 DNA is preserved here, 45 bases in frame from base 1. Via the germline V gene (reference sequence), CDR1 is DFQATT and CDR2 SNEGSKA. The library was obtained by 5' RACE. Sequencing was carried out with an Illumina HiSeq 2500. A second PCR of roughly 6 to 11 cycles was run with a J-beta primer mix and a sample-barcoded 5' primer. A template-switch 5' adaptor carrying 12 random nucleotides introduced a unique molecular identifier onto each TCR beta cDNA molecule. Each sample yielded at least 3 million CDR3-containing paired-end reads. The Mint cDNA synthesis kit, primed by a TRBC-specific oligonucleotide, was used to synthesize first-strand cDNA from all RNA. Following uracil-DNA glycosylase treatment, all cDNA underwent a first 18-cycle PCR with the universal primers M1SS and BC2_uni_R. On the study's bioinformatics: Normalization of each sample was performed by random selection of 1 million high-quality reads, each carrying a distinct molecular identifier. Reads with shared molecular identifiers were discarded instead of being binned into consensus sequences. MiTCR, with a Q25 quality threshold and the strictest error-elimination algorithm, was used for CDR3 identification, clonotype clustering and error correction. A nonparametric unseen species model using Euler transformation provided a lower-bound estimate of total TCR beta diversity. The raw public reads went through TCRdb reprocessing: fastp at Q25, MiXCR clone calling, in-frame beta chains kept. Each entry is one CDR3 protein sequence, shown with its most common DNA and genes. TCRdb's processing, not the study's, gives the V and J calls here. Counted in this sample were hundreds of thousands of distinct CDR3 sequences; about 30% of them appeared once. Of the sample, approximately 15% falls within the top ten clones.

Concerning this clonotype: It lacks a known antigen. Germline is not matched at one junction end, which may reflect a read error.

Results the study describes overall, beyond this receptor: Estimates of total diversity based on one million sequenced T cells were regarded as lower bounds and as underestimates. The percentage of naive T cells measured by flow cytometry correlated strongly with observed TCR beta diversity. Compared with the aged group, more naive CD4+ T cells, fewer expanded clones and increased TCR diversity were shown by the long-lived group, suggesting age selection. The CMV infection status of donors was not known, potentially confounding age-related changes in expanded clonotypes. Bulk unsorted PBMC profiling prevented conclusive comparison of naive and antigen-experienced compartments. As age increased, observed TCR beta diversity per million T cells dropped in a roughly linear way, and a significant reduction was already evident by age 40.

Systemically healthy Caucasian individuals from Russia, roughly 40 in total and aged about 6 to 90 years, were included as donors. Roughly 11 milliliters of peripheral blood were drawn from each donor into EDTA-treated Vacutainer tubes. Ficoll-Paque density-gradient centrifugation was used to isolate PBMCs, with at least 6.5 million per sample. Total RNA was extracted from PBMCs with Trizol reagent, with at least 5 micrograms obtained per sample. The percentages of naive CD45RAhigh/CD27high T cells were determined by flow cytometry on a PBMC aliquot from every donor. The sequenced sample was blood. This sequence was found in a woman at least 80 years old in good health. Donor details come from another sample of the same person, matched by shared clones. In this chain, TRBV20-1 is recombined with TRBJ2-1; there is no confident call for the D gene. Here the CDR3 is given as CSARPASGAYNEQVF. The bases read TGCAGTGCTAGACCGGCCAGTGGAGCCTACAATGAGCAGGTCTTC.